This passage covers 5 T cell receptor beta chains from one sample sequenced in a study of blood T cell repertoires in COVID-19. This table comes from immunoSEQ multiplex PCR, and its TCRdb copy is limited to in-frame clones, with some not included. The sample consists of more than 45,000 clones, approximately 87% of them appearing once. What was sequenced was peripheral blood. The origin of the receptors is a woman in her fifties or sixties with COVID-19, enrolled during active disease.

The chain is built from TRBV27 and TRBJ2-3; the D gene is possibly TRBD1 (5 bases). The CDR3 length is 12 residues. Germline loops: CDR1 MNHEY, CDR2 SMNVEV (reference sequence). With 6 bases removed from V and 7 bases from J, the gap between germline ends came to 11 bases. CDR3 in DNA: TGTGCCAGCAGAAGAAAGGGGCATACGCAGTATTTT. It yields the protein CASRRKGHTQYF.

The chain combines TRBV2 with TRBJ1-6; the D is unclear. Trimming took off 4 bases at V and 5 bases at J, with 9 bases between the two ends. The CDR3 loop spans 14 amino acids. CDR1 and CDR2 from the germline V gene are SNHLY and FYNNEI. The CDR3: CASSVLANNSPLHF. Here the CDR3 DNA reads TGTGCCAGCAGTGTATTAGCGAATAATTCACCCCTCCACTTT.

V is TRBV6-5 and J is TRBJ1-2; D is possibly TRBD1 (6 bases). In germline, CDR1 is MNHEY, CDR2 SVGAGI. V was clipped by 5 bases and J by 3 bases, with 10 bases between them. This CDR3 has 13 amino acids. The CDR3 DNA follows: TGTGCCAGCAGTACAGGGTTTTACTATGGCTACACCTTC. Encoded protein: CASSTGFYYGYTF.

The V call is TRBV7-9, the J call TRBJ1-4; 10 bases are a match to TRBD1. Losses at the gene ends were 4 bases for V and 7 bases for J; bases not matched to a gene: 15. Germline V lookup: CDR1 SEHNR, CDR2 FQNEAQ (reference sequence). CDR3 length: 18 residues. CDR3 protein: CASSSRTGGVPTTEKLFF. The DNA for the CDR3 is TGTGCCAGCAGCTCCAGGACAGGGGGGGTTCCCACCACTGAAAAACTGTTTTTT.

V usage is TRBV28 and J usage is TRBJ1-1; the D is unclear. Germline V CDR1 and CDR2: MDHEN, SYDVKM. Trimming removed 2 bases at V and 1 base at J, with 8 bases between. The CDR3 extends over 14 amino acids. CDR3 in amino acids: CASSLNRRNTEAFF. In DNA, the CDR3 is TGTGCCAGCAGTTTAAATAGGAGGAACACTGAAGCTTTCTTT.